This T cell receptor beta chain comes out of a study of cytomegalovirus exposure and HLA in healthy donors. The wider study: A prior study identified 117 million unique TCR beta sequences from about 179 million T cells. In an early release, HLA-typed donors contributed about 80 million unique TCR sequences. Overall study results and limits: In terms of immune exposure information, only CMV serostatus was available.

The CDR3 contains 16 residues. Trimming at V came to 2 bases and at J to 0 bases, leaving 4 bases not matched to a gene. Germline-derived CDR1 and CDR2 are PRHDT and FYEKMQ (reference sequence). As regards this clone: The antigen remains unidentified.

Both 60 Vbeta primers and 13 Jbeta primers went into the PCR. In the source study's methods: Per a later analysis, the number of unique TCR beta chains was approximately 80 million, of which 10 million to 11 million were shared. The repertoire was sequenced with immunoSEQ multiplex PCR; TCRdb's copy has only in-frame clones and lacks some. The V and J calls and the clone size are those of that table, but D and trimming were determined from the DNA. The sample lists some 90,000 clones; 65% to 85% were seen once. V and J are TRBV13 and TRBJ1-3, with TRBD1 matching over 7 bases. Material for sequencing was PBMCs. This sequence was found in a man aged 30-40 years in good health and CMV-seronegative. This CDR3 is CASSLIRQGSGNTIYF. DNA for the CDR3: TGTGCCAGCAGCTTAATCCGACAGGGCTCTGGAAACACCATATATTTT.